This T cell receptor beta chain originates from a study of T cells in Graves' hyperthyroidism and ophthalmopathy (dated by TCRdb to about 2019). At the level of the whole study: Peripheral blood was collected at initial diagnosis, before any treatment. A discovery cohort of about 100 patients, 43 with Graves' ophthalmopathy and 57 with stable Graves' hyperthyroidism, was used to find distinguishing TCR V-J signatures. Prospective prediction of ophthalmopathy was tested in an independent validation cohort consisting of about 19 hyperthyroidism patients and some 17 patients who later progressed to ophthalmopathy. The approximately 100 discovery patients were randomly split 7:3 into training and test sets. The study also compared thyroid tissue and blood T-cell repertoires from a handful of Graves' hyperthyroidism patients. After blood sampling, hyperthyroidism patients were treated with methimazole at a starting dose of 30 mg daily, and ophthalmopathy patients were treated with high-dose intravenous methylprednisolone. The paper describes TCR Vbeta CDR3 sequencing of roughly 130 peripheral blood samples, made up of roughly 45 ophthalmopathy patients, around 78 hyperthyroidism patients and 17 progressor patients. What the work shows at the level of the full study, not this receptor alone: Most expanded thyroid clonotypes (frequency above 0.001) were also detected in blood, a finding suggesting that blood repertoires may reflect thyroid immune responses. In validation, the model predicted progression to ophthalmopathy with approximately 69% sensitivity and over 72% specificity, a median of about six months before onset. No statistical method was used to fix the sample size in advance, and group allocation was not hidden from the investigators. Ophthalmopathy was separated from stable hyperthyroidism by a 13 V-J signature model, with 85% to 90% sensitivity and about 81% specificity obtained in cross-validation and 80%/75% obtained in testing.

Hyperthyroidism patients were newly diagnosed, with disease duration under 2 months, and aged 18 to 65 years. Any patient with an uncontrolled infection, another autoimmune disease, pregnancy or lactation was excluded. Diagnoses were based on clinical symptoms, serum thyroxine and TRAb, thyroid ultrasound and orbital computed tomography. For progressor patients, blood was drawn at the first diagnosis of hyperthyroidism, before any ophthalmopathy symptoms had appeared. PBMCs were separated from 7.5 to 10 ml of fresh peripheral blood using Ficoll-Paque density gradient centrifugation. Patients classed as progressors first received a Graves' hyperthyroidism diagnosis and then went on to develop ophthalmopathy during follow-up. Trizol reagent was used to extract total RNA, and RNA quality was then checked on an Agilent 2100 Bioanalyzer. This clonotype was found many times. This clone's antigen is unknown. Base qualities are not at hand, and no much larger clone is one base apart.

The TCR beta CDR3 regions were amplified from the RNA transcripts. The first round of RT-PCR for the TCR CDR3 was performed with the HTBI primer set and the Qiagen OneStep RT-PCR kit. The libraries were constructed in a second round of multiplex PCR and then size-selected and purified. Libraries were sequenced paired-end with 100 bp reads on an Illumina HiSeq2000. In the original analysis: SOAPnuke was used to process the raw data, with reads discarded if the reads contained adapters or uncalled bases, had a mean Phred below 15, or lacked an exact constant-primer or identifier match. COPE v1.2.5 was used to merge high-quality paired reads, and clonotypes were defined as unique nucleotide sequences. MiTCR v1.1 was used to align clonotypes to the IMGT TRBV, TRBD and TRBJ reference segments. Only V-J combinations with frequency above 0.0001, covering about 99% of repertoires, were analysed. The TCS score was defined as F50 (clonal expansion) divided by E x V (chaos), with BLOSUM62-based TCRdist calculated between CDR3 peptides within each V-J. Welch's t-statistics and random forest reduced fewer than 600 V-J features to 10 to 15, which were used in a naive Bayes classifier (R e1071). TCRdb took the public reads, trimmed them with fastp at Q25, ran MiXCR for clone calling and kept in-frame beta chains. Records with the same CDR3 protein are collapsed into one entry carrying the most frequent genes and DNA. The authors' filters were not applied to this entry. The sample data list under 40,000 distinct CDR3 sequences, and about 50% of these were observed just once. The ten largest clonotypes hold approximately 6.2% of the sample.

The V end loses 8 bases and the J end loses 1 base, and a stretch of 14 bases separates them. Per the germline V gene (reference sequence), MNHEY is the CDR1 and SMNVEV is the CDR2. The CDR3 numbers 14 residues from cysteine through phenylalanine. Of the read, only the CDR3 DNA is kept; its 42 bases are in frame from base 1. The specimen was blood. This sequence was found in a woman aged 45-60 years with Graves' hyperthyroidism that later progressed to Graves' ophthalmopathy. The V and J segments used are TRBV27 and TRBJ1-2; TRBD1 is a possible D gene, resting on 5 matching bases. CDR3 reads: CASAREKINYGYTF. The DNA reads TGTGCCAGCGCCAGGGAGAAAATTAACTATGGCTACACCTTC.